This T cell receptor (beta chain) is drawn from a study of shared clonotypes between healthy human individuals (dated by TCRdb to the early 2020s). Notes on the research overall: A couple of women and a few men aged 18 to 49 years were included in the cohort. For each donor, CD4 naive and CD4 memory were each run on three plates, CD8 naive on two plates, and CD8 memory on one plate. To increase sequencing depth and limit assay-specific biases, different laboratories used diverse techniques to prepare libraries and sequence TCR repertoires. Each donor's leukapheresis produced roughly between roughly 0.85 and 10 billion PBMCs. The study deeply sequenced blood TCR repertoires of five healthy adults to estimate repertoire size and the extent of clonotype sharing between individuals.

CD8 naive samples were CD45RO-negative cells positively selected for CCR7, giving a CD45RA+CCR7+ population that excluded TemRA cells. The donors were healthy, HIV-negative adults who had no recently reported acute infections or vaccinations. Every donor was a Caucasian adult residing in Nashville, Tennessee, USA. Blood was collected by leukapheresis, and PBMCs were isolated by Ficoll-Histopaque density gradient centrifugation and then cryopreserved in liquid nitrogen vapor phase. Purity and quantity of every magnetically sorted T cell population were checked by analytical flow cytometry. From each sorted fraction, genomic DNA was isolated and quantified by UV absorbance on a Nanodrop 2000c. The CDR3 numbers 14 residues from cysteine through phenylalanine. Left in the record is the CDR3 DNA by itself, 42 bases read in frame from the first base. Based on the germline V gene, the CDR1 and CDR2 sequences are MDHEN and SYDVKM. V is reduced by 5 bases and J by 0 bases, leaving a spacing of 10 bases between them.

Using the deep immunoSEQ assay, TCR CDR3 regions were amplified from genomic DNA by multiplex PCR. Genomic DNA extracted from each cell subset was distributed evenly over all wells of several immunoSEQ 96-well plates, and each plate served as one replicate. Each replicate PCR for sorted subsets received around 200 ng genomic DNA, equal to around 32,000 T cell genomes. The purified libraries were quantified using a Qubit 3.0 fluorometer, sized with a Bioanalyzer 2100, and then quantified again using the KAPA Library Quantification kit. Every immunoSEQ 96-well plate was sequenced on a separate single-read 150-cycle Illumina NextSeq 550 flow cell. In the source study's methods: Because the immunoSEQ output held only junctional sequences and lacked quality scores, the filtering could not match the filtering applied to full-length reads. Sequences were annotated with PyIR, a Python wrapper for IgBLAST v1.9, using IMGT germline references to assign V/J genes and CDR3. Reads were removed for weak V/J assignments (E-value above 1e-6), missing CDR3, stop codons, out-of-frame junctions, or ambiguous translated residues. V3J clonotypes were defined as sequences sharing the same inferred V gene, J gene, and CDR3 amino acid sequence. Percentage overlap between repertoires was calculated by dividing the number of shared unique clonotypes by the size of the smaller repertoire. Three approaches were used to assess repertoire richness: RTK rarefaction, the Chao1 estimator, and Recon v2.1 estimates of unobserved clonotypes. For all TCRbeta clonotypes obtained by the gDNA method from four donors, generation probabilities were computed with OLGA. Held by TCRdb, this immuneACCESS table contains in-frame sequences only and omits some clones. Under half of the omission traces to an unresolved V gene where checked; the cause of the rest is unknown. The DNA gave D and trimming, while V, J and clone size come from that table. Here the sample has some 2 million clones; about 95% occur a single time. Together, the top ten hold approximately 1.2% of the sample.

This clone is a singleton in its sample. Which antigen it targets is not known. The record has no base qualities; no much larger clone is one base away. Study-wide findings and limitations: Larger estimated clonotype richness was generally found for naive subsets than for memory subsets. When a handful of donors were compared, the shared fraction of clonotypes was around 5.1% for naive CD4, around 3.5% for naive CD8, more than 2% for memory CD4, and 0.4% for memory CD8. Pairwise subsampling indicated that sequencing depth was expected to affect the degree of clonotype sharing among donors. Higher generation probabilities were observed for clonotypes shared by all four sorted-subset donors than for non-shared clonotypes. Sampling was restricted to blood, and TCR repertoires in tissues likely differ from the TCR repertoires found in blood. Because the study included a small number of donors, the genetic and exposure-history diversity represented was limited. Even with the large sequencing depth, rarefaction of the sorted-subset datasets indicated that sequencing was incomplete.

The sequence joins TRBV28 to TRBJ2-5; the D gene is perhaps TRBD1, from 6 matching bases. The receptor was derived from a man younger than 30 in good health. Sequenced sample: naive CD8+ T cells sorted from blood. The sample's cell subset or site label, in plain terms: CD45RA+CCR7+. CDR3 region: CASSPDRYQETQYF. DNA sequence: TGTGCCAGCAGTCCAGACAGGTACCAAGAGACCCAGTACTTC.